The 6 T cell receptor beta chains listed next were all sequenced from one sample in a study of beta chain features in type 1 diabetes. These receptors have no identified antigens. Expressed TCRB transcripts were sequenced, since all the RNA that had been isolated was reverse transcribed. Profiling relied on immunoSEQ multiplex PCR, and the TCRdb table lists in-frame clones only, not all of them. Here the sample spans just under 150,000 clones, 10% to 15% being singletons. Findings and caveats of the study: All four CD4+ subsets of Type 1 diabetes patients contained TCRB CDR3s that were moderately but significantly shorter.

The specimen sequenced was central memory CD4+ T cells from blood. These receptors were taken from a man aged 18 to 30 with type 1 diabetes.

This clone occurred a few times. Different DNA sequences within this sample yield the same CDR3. The chain has TRBV29-1 and TRBJ1-2; D remains unclear. Deletions cut 4 bases from V and 5 bases from J, with 8 bases between. The CDR3 is made up of 11 amino acids. Germline CDR1 reads SQVTM; CDR2 reads ANQGSEA. In DNA form, the CDR3 reads TGCAGCGTTGGTGAAGGGTATGGCTACACCTTC. The encoded protein is CSVGEGYGYTF.

This clone was seen only a few times. The chain links TRBV29-1 to TRBJ2-5; no clear D. The V gene lost 7 bases and the J gene lost 5 bases, with 14 bases spanning the gap. Germline CDR1 and CDR2: SQVTM and ANQGSEA. The CDR3 sequence is 12 residues long. The CDR3 loop reads CSGGRLLETQYF. DNA of the CDR3: TGCAGCGGCGGAAGGCTGTTGGAGACCCAGTACTTC.

This clone was observed a handful of times. The chain recombines TRBV7-9 with TRBJ1-2; 10 positions match TRBD1. Germline values: CDR1 SEHNR, CDR2 FQNEAQ (reference sequence). V was pared by 0 bases and J by 4 bases, with 2 bases of the junction left unmatched. The CDR3 extends over 15 amino acids. The CDR3, as DNA: TGTGCCAGCAGCTTAGCGGGGACAGGGGCCTATGGCTACACCTTC. It codes for CASSLAGTGAYGYTF.

This clone was picked up a small number of times. This chain joins TRBV13 and TRBJ1-5; 7 bases fit TRBD1. The V segment lost 5 bases and the J segment 4 bases; nucleotides outside the gene matches: 8. CDR3 length equals 15 residues. Germline V gene sequence: CDR1 PRHDT, CDR2 FYEKMQ (reference sequence). In nucleotides, the CDR3 is TGTGCCAGCAGCCTCCCCGGGACAGAAAATCAGCCCCAGCATTTT. Translating gives CASSLPGTENQPQHF.

The chain joins TRBV18 to TRBJ2-1; D gene unclear. V was trimmed by 1 base and J by 5 bases, leaving 15 bases between them. The CDR3 is made up of 16 amino acids. Germline loops: CDR1 KGHSH, CDR2 LQKENI. As DNA, the CDR3 is TGTGCCAGCTCACCACGGGCCCGAGACGGTAACAATGAGCAGTTCTTC. This sequence encodes CASSPRARDGNNEQFF.

This chain uses TRBV5-1 with TRBJ2-7; a weak D match, TRBD1 (5 bases). Looked up from germline, CDR1 is SGHRS and CDR2 is YFSETQ. V was cut by 0 bases and J by 0 bases, with 7 bases left in between. The CDR3 is made up of 14 amino acids. The CDR3, as DNA: TGCGCCAGCAGCTTGGCCCAGGGCTCCTACGAGCAGTACTTC. Its protein product is CASSLAQGSYEQYF.